The 20 T cell receptor beta chains below all came from one sample that was sequenced in a study of T cell responses to AZD1222 COVID-19 vaccine. Only in-frame clones appear in the TCRdb table, and some are missing; sequencing was by immunoSEQ multiplex PCR. This sample has roughly 110,000 clones, with about nine tenths found just once. This material consisted of peripheral blood, taken on day 0 of AZD1222 vaccination. The receptors shown here come from an adult in good health.

This chain uses TRBV7-9 with TRBJ2-1, with 8 nucleotides matching TRBD2. The CDR3 consists of 15 residues. CDR1 is SEHNR and CDR2 is FQNEAQ in the germline V gene (reference sequence). V was clipped by 1 base and J by 7 bases; unmatched bases: 6. The CDR3 sequence is CASSLVAGRGNEQFF. The CDR3 coding sequence is TGTGCCAGCAGCTTAGTAGCGGGAAGAGGAAATGAGCAGTTCTTC. The variable domain in full, completed from reference TRBV7-9 and TRBJ2-1, reads DTGVSQNPRHKITKRGQNVTFRCDPISEHNRLYWYRQTLGQGPEFLTYFQNEAQLEKSRLLSDRFSAERPKGSFSTLEIQRTEQGDSAMYLCASSLVAGRGNEQFFGPGTRLTVL.

V usage is TRBV18 and J usage is TRBJ2-3; 7 positions match TRBD1. The CDR3 loop spans 15 amino acids. V gave up 4 bases and J gave up 0 bases; unmatched junction bases: 4. CDR1 is KGHSH and CDR2 is LQKENI in the germline V gene. This CDR3 is CASSRDSSSTDTQYF. The CDR3 DNA follows: TGTGCCAGCTCACGGGACAGTTCTAGCACAGATACGCAGTATTTT.

The rearrangement uses TRBV19 and TRBJ2-1, with 10 positions matching TRBD1. The CDR3 length is 16 residues. Germline assignment: CDR1 LNHDA and CDR2 SQIVND (reference sequence). V was pared by 6 bases and J by 6 bases, with 11 bases of the junction left unmatched. The CDR3 DNA sequence: TGTGCCAGTAGCGTCTACGGGACAGGGGCCTTCAATGAGCAGTTCTTC. The encoded protein is CASSVYGTGAFNEQFF.

V gene TRBV30 combines with J gene TRBJ2-2, with D maybe TRBD2 (6 bases). CDR3 size: 14 residues. The V gene lost 8 bases and the J gene lost 7 bases, with 20 bases spanning the gap. The V gene's germline CDR1 is GTSNPN and CDR2 SVGIG (reference sequence). CDR3 residues: CAGRGTRTIGELFF. CDR3 coding DNA: TGTGCCGGCCGGGGGACCAGGACAATCGGGGAGCTGTTTTTT.

The V call is TRBV7-3, the J call TRBJ2-3; 7 nucleotides align to TRBD2. CDR1 and CDR2 from the germline V gene are SGHTA and FQGTGA. Trimming took 1 base from V and 6 from J; bases not matched to a gene: 1. CDR3 length: 13 residues. CDR3 nucleotide sequence: TGTGCCAGCAGCTTAAGGGAGGGGGATACGCAGTATTTT. It is translated as CASSLREGDTQYF.

This rearrangement joins TRBV30 to TRBJ2-2; TRBD1 might be the D (7 bases). CDR1 GTSNPN and CDR2 SVGIG come from the germline V gene (reference sequence). The V gene lost 5 bases and the J gene lost 5 bases, with 12 bases spanning the gap. This CDR3 region has 13 residues. Here the CDR3 reads CAWHRGGTGELFF. The CDR3 DNA follows: TGTGCCTGGCACAGGGGAGGAACCGGGGAGCTGTTTTTT.

In this sample, this clone turned up once. The chain carries TRBV19 and TRBJ1-1; 8 bases map to TRBD1. The CDR3 runs to 17 residues. Germline loops: CDR1 LNHDA, CDR2 SQIVND (reference sequence). After removal of 3 bases from V and 8 bases from J, the junction contained 17 bases not matched to a gene. This CDR3 reads CASSIPGGRGRGLEAFF. The CDR3 DNA follows: TGTGCCAGTAGTATCCCCGGGGGCAGGGGGCGAGGATTGGAAGCTTTCTTT.

CDR3 in amino acids: CASSYERTGELFF. CDR3 in DNA: TGTGCCAGCAGCTACGAACGAACCGGGGAGCTGTTTTTT. The rearrangement uses TRBV7-9 and TRBJ2-2; no clear D. V shed 4 bases and J shed 5 bases, with 8 bases lying between them. Germline V lookup: CDR1 SEHNR, CDR2 FQNEAQ (reference sequence). CDR3 length equals 13 residues.

The CDR3 loop is CASSLRSRETQYF. CDR3 nucleotides: TGTGCCAGCAGTTTGAGGTCCCGGGAGACCCAGTACTTC. This chain links TRBV27 with TRBJ2-5; no clear D. The CDR3 extends over 13 amino acids. CDR1 and CDR2 (germline): MNHEY, SMNVEV (reference sequence). Trimming removed 3 bases at V and 5 bases at J, with 10 bases between.

For the CDR3, the DNA is TGTGCCAGCACCCAAAAAGCCCGAGACAGGGGGAAGAATGAGCAGTTCTTC. It translates to CASTQKARDRGKNEQFF. The rearrangement joins TRBV21-1 to TRBJ2-1; the table names TRBD1, a call not compared with the DNA. TRBV21-1 is shown as a pseudogene. This CDR3 has 17 amino acids.

This chain links TRBV5-8 with TRBJ1-6; TRBD1 might be the D (5 bases). Deletions cut 4 bases from V and 7 bases from J, with 9 bases between. The CDR3 totals 13 residues. Germline CDR1 SGHTS, CDR2 YDEGEE. CDR3 in amino acids: CASSDRGNSPLHF. In DNA form, the CDR3 reads TGTGCCAGCAGCGACAGAGGGAATTCACCCCTCCACTTT.

This chain connects TRBV7-3 to TRBJ1-5; D is undetermined. Trimming cost V 3 bases and J 4 bases, with 7 bases left between them. Germline-derived CDR1 and CDR2 are SGHTA and FQGTGA. The CDR3 extends over 13 amino acids. CDR3 bases: TGTGCCAGCAGCTTGGCGGAAAATCAGCCCCAGCATTTT. Its translation: CASSLAENQPQHF. The whole variable domain, remainder taken from reference TRBV7-3 and TRBJ1-5, is GAGVSQTPSNKVTEKGKYVELRCDPISGHTALYWYRQSLGQGPEFLIYFQGTGAADDSGLPNDRFFAVRPEGSVSTLKIQRTERGDSAVYLCASSLAENQPQHFGDGTRLSIL.

This sequence joins TRBV11-3 and TRBJ2-2; TRBD2 matches at 9 bases. The CDR3 length is 15 residues. The V gene's germline CDR1 is SGHNT and CDR2 YENEEA. V lost 5 bases to trimming and J lost 5 bases; unmatched junction nucleotides: 6. The CDR3 loop is CASSAGLARTGELFF. DNA of the CDR3: TGTGCCAGCAGCGCGGGACTAGCTCGGACCGGGGAGCTGTTTTTT.

V usage is TRBV7-3 and J usage is TRBJ2-2; D uncertain. Trimming took 4 bases from V and 4 from J, leaving 10 bases between them. Germline V lookup: CDR1 SGHTA, CDR2 FQGTGA. The CDR3 has 14 amino acids. CDR3 loop: CASSSLEITGELFF. CDR3 sequence (DNA): TGTGCCAGCAGCTCGCTAGAGATCACCGGGGAGCTGTTTTTT.

This clone was seen only a few times. The CDR3: CASSLGTAYSNQPQHF. In nucleotides, the CDR3 is TGTGCCAGCAGCTTAGGGACGGCCTATAGCAATCAGCCCCAGCATTTT. This sequence joins TRBV7-2 and TRBJ1-5; D call uncertain. V was shortened by 1 base and J by 0 bases, with 10 bases between the two germline ends. CDR1 and CDR2 (germline): SGHTA, FQGNSA. The CDR3 covers 16 residues. The variable domain in full, with the rest retrieved from reference TRBV7-2 and TRBJ1-5, is GAGVSQSPSNKVTEKGKDVELRCDPISGHTALYWYRQSLGQGLEFLIYFQGNSAPDKSGLPSDRFSAERTGGSVSTLTIQRTQQEDSAVYLCASSLGTAYSNQPQHFGDGTRLSIL.

The chain couples TRBV27 to TRBJ1-1; 7 bases align to TRBD1. Germline V gene lookup returns CDR1 MNHEY and CDR2 SMNVEV (reference sequence). There are 15 residues in the CDR3. The trim removed 2 bases at V and 7 bases at J, leaving 10 bases unmatched. CDR3 residues: CASSLGVQGGVEAFF. CDR3 sequence (DNA): TGTGCCAGCAGTTTAGGGGTCCAGGGGGGCGTTGAAGCTTTCTTT.

The chain couples TRBV6-2 or TRBV6-3 to TRBJ2-1, with D maybe TRBD2 (6 bases). V was clipped by 7 bases and J by 6 bases, with 13 bases between them. The germline gives CDR1 MNHEY, CDR2 SVGEGT. CDR3 length: 13 residues. DNA for the CDR3: TGTGCCAGCATCCCACGAGCGGGCAATGAGCAGTTCTTC. Amino acid sequence: CASIPRAGNEQFF.

This chain links TRBV30 with TRBJ2-7, with TRBD2 matching over 8 bases. Germline loops: CDR1 GTSNPN, CDR2 SVGIG (reference sequence). This CDR3 is 14 amino acids long. V shed 0 bases and J 4 bases; nucleotides not matched to a gene: 5. Written as DNA, the CDR3 is TGTGCCTGGAGTGTACGGGAGGGCGGGTACGAGCAGTACTTC. Translation gives CAWSVREGGYEQYF.

The CDR3 protein is CASSPAENTEAFF. CDR3 DNA: TGTGCCAGCAGTCCAGCAGAGAACACTGAAGCTTTCTTT. The chain recombines TRBV6-2 or TRBV6-3 with TRBJ1-1, with D unresolved. Germline loops: CDR1 MNHEY, CDR2 SVGEGT. V lost 5 bases and J lost 1, with 8 bases in between. The CDR3 consists of 13 residues.

The rearrangement links TRBV29-1 to TRBJ1-1, with 8 positions matching TRBD1. Germline V gives CDR1 SQVTM, CDR2 ANQGSEA. This CDR3 is 12 amino acids long. The trim removed 5 bases at V and 7 bases at J, leaving 6 bases unmatched. CDR3 DNA: TGCAGCGTTCTGTCAGGGGGCGATGAAGCTTTCTTT. Its protein is CSVLSGGDEAFF.